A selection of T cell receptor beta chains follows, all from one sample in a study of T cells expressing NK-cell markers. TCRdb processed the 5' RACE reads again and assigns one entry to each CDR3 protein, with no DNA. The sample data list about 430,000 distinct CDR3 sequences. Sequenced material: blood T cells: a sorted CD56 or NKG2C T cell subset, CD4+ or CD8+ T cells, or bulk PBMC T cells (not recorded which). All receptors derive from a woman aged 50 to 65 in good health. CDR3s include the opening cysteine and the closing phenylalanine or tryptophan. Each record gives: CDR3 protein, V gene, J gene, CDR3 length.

cdr3_aa: CASRRGTVQETQYF; v_call: TRBV6-2/TRBV6-3; j_call: TRBJ2-5; cdr3_length: 14
cdr3_aa: CSVLLPGLLSGELFF; v_call: TRBV29-1; j_call: TRBJ2-2; cdr3_length: 15
cdr3_aa: CASSLAGGASEAFF; v_call: TRBV5-1; j_call: TRBJ1-1; cdr3_length: 14
cdr3_aa: CASSFAAERQHF; v_call: TRBV12-3/TRBV12-4; j_call: TRBJ1-5; cdr3_length: 12
cdr3_aa: CASSPPGQGVVGADTQYF; v_call: TRBV28; j_call: TRBJ2-3; cdr3_length: 18
cdr3_aa: CASSQNLPETQYF; v_call: TRBV4-1; j_call: TRBJ2-5; cdr3_length: 13
cdr3_aa: CASSRANDEQFF; v_call: TRBV27; j_call: TRBJ2-1; cdr3_length: 12
cdr3_aa: CSARGGMWGDTEAFF; v_call: TRBV20-1; j_call: TRBJ1-1; cdr3_length: 15
cdr3_aa: CASSLTAASGSISQFF; v_call: TRBV11-2; j_call: TRBJ2-1; cdr3_length: 16
cdr3_aa: CASSTRTPGIGDIQYF; v_call: TRBV19; j_call: TRBJ2-4; cdr3_length: 16
cdr3_aa: CASSLGAWDNEQFF; v_call: TRBV5-1; j_call: TRBJ2-1; cdr3_length: 14
cdr3_aa: CASSEPDREPYNEQFF; v_call: TRBV25-1; j_call: TRBJ2-1; cdr3_length: 16
cdr3_aa: CASSMASVRVF; v_call: TRBV19; j_call: TRBJ2-1; cdr3_length: 11
cdr3_aa: CASTQRDSLNQPQHF; v_call: TRBV4-1; j_call: TRBJ1-5; cdr3_length: 15
cdr3_aa: CSVEGRRAGYGYTF; v_call: TRBV29-1; j_call: TRBJ1-2; cdr3_length: 14
cdr3_aa: CASSQEAEGDYNEQFF; v_call: TRBV14; j_call: TRBJ2-1; cdr3_length: 16
cdr3_aa: CASLRYSRIGETQYF; v_call: TRBV18; j_call: TRBJ2-5; cdr3_length: 15
cdr3_aa: CASSPVLTPQETQYF; v_call: TRBV18; j_call: TRBJ2-5; cdr3_length: 15
cdr3_aa: CAITEGGKVEQFF; v_call: TRBV10-3; j_call: TRBJ2-1; cdr3_length: 13
cdr3_aa: CASSPTRSGELFF; v_call: TRBV19; j_call: TRBJ2-2; cdr3_length: 13
cdr3_aa: CATSDSSPTGKLNIQYF; v_call: TRBV24-1; j_call: TRBJ2-4; cdr3_length: 17
cdr3_aa: CASSSRQTGGPQHF; v_call: TRBV7-6; j_call: TRBJ1-5; cdr3_length: 14